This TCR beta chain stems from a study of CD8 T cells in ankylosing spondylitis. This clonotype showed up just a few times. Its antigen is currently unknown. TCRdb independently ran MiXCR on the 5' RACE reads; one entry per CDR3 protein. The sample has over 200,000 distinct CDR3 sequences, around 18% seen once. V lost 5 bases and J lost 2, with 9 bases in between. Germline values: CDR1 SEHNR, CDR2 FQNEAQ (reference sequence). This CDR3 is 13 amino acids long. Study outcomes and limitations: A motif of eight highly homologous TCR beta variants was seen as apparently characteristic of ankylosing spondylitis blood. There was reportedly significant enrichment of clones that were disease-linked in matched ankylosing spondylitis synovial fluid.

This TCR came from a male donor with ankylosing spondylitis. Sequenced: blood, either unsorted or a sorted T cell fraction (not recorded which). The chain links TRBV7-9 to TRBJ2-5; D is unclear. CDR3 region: CASSPAAQETQYF. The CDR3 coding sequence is TGTGCCAGCAGCCCGGCAGCACAAGAGACCCAGTACTTC.